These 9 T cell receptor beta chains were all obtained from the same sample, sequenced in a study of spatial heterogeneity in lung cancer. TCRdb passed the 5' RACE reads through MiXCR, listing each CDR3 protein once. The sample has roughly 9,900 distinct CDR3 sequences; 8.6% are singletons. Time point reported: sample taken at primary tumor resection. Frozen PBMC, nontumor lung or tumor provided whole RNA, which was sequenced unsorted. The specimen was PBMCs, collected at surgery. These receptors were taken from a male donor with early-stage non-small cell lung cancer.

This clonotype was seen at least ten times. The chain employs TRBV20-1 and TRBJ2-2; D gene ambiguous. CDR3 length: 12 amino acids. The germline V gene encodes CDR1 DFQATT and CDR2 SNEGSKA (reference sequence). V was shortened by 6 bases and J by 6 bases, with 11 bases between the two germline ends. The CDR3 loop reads CSALVPPGELFF. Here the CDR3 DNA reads TGCAGTGCCCTTGTCCCCCCCGGGGAGCTGTTTTTT.

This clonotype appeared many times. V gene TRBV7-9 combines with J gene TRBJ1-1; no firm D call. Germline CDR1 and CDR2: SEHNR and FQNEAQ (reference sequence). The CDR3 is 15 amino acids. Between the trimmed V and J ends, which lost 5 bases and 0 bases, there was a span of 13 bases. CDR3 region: CASSPRPNMNTEAFF. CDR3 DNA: TGTGCCAGCAGCCCCCGGCCGAATATGAACACTGAAGCTTTCTTT. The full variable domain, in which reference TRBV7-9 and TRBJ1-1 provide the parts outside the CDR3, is DTGVSQNPRHKITKRGQNVTFRCDPISEHNRLYWYRQTLGQGPEFLTYFQNEAQLEKSRLLSDRFSAERPKGSFSTLEIQRTEQGDSAMYLCASSPRPNMNTEAFFGQGTRLTVV.

CDR3 bases: TGTGCCAGCAGCGAAGGAACCTATGGCTACACCTTC. This encodes CASSEGTYGYTF. The chain employs TRBV9 and TRBJ1-2; D unclear. CDR1 and CDR2 from the germline V gene are SGDLS and YYNGEE. The germline V and J ends were trimmed by 3 bases and 4 bases, with 7 bases remaining between them. This CDR3 contains 12 residues.

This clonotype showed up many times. The CDR3 nucleotides are TGTGCCAGCAGAGGAGGGGCTGGGGCCAACGTCCTGACTTTC. Translation gives CASRGGAGANVLTF. V is TRBV28 and J is TRBJ2-6, with D perhaps TRBD2 (6 bases). This CDR3 spans 14 amino acids. The germline V gene has CDR1 MDHEN and CDR2 SYDVKM. Trimming pared 6 bases from V and 2 bases from J, leaving 8 bases between.

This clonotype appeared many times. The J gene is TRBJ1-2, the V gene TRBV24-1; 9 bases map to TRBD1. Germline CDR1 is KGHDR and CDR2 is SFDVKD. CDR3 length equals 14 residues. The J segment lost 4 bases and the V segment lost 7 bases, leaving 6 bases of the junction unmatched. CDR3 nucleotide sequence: TGTGCCACCAGAGCGGGACAGGGACCCTATGGCTACACCTTC. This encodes CATRAGQGPYGYTF.

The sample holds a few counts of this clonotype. The CDR3 protein is CSGGPGQVIQYF. The CDR3 DNA is TGCAGTGGCGGTCCGGGACAGGTGATCCAGTACTTC. J is TRBJ2-7 and V is TRBV20-1; 8 nucleotides match TRBD1. The CDR3 extends over 12 amino acids. V was pared by 7 bases and J by 10 bases, with 12 bases of the junction left unmatched. Per germline, CDR1 DFQATT and CDR2 SNEGSKA (reference sequence).

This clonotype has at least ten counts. This chain's CDR3 is CASGPNSYEQYF. In nucleotides, the CDR3 is TGTGCCAGCGGACCGAACTCCTACGAGCAGTACTTC. The chain is built from TRBV9 and TRBJ2-7; D gene ambiguous. CDR3 size: 12 residues. Deletions cut 7 bases from V and 0 bases from J, with 8 bases between. Germline V gives CDR1 SGDLS, CDR2 YYNGEE.

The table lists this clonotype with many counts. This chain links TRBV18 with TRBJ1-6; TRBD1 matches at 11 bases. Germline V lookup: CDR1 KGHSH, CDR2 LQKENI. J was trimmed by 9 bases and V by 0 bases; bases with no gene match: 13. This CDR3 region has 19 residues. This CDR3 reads CASSPPPVGDRGYGSPLHF. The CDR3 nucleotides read TGTGCCAGCTCACCACCCCCCGTGGGGGACAGGGGGTACGGTTCACCCCTCCACTTT.

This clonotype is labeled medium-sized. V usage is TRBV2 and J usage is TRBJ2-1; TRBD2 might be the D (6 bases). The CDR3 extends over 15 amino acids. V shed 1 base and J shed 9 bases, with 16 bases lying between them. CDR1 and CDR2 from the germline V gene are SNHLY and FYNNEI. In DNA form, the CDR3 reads TGTGCCAGCAGTGAAGGGAGGGTACTGCCGGGTGAGCAGTTCTTC. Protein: CASSEGRVLPGEQFF.